These 29 T cell receptor beta chains came from one sample sequenced in a study of blood T cell repertoires in COVID-19. TCRdb keeps only in-frame clones here, not all; method: immunoSEQ multiplex PCR. Of 250,000 to 300,000 clones listed, 70% to 90% are singletons. The specimen was peripheral blood. The receptors derive from an older woman with acute or convalescent COVID-19.

This clone was found once. This chain joins TRBV9 and TRBJ2-1, with 14 positions matching TRBD2. The germline gives CDR1 SGDLS, CDR2 YYNGEE. V shed 1 base and J 5 bases; nucleotides not matched to a gene: 17. The CDR3 extends over 21 amino acids. The CDR3 is CASSVLPNPGLAGGGDNEQFF. The CDR3 nucleotides are TGTGCCAGCAGCGTATTGCCCAACCCCGGACTAGCGGGAGGAGGCGACAATGAGCAGTTCTTC.

This chain links TRBV21-1 with TRBJ2-1; the table's D call of TRBD1 was not tested on the DNA. TRBV21-1 is described as a pseudogene. The CDR3 sequence is 15 residues long. CDR3 amino acids: CASSNQDRGPNEQFF. CDR3 DNA sequence: TGTGCCAGCAGCAACCAGGACAGGGGCCCAAATGAGCAGTTCTTC.

The chain uses TRBV19 and TRBJ1-6, with 7 bases lining up with TRBD1. The CDR3 runs to 13 residues. Germline trimming cut 7 bases from V and 7 bases from J; bases unmatched to any gene: 4. Germline CDR1 reads LNHDA; CDR2 reads SQIVND (reference sequence). CDR3: CASKGQPNSPLHF. The CDR3 region has the DNA TGTGCCAGTAAGGGACAGCCAAATTCACCCCTCCACTTT. Full variable domain (outside the CDR3, taken from reference TRBV19 and TRBJ1-6): DGGITQSPKYLFRKEGQNVTLSCEQNLNHDAMYWYRQDPGQGLRLIYYSQIVNDFQKGDIAEGYSVSREKKESFPLTVTSAQKNPTAFYLCASKGQPNSPLHFGNGTRLTVT.

The J gene is TRBJ1-1, the V gene TRBV7-9; D is unresolved. V lost 5 bases, J lost 1 base, and 14 bases lay in between. This CDR3 has 15 residues. Germline V gene data show CDR1 as SEHNR and CDR2 as FQNEAQ (reference sequence). The CDR3 nucleotides are TGTGCCAGCAGCCCTCGGAGAATGAGGAACACTGAAGCTTTCTTT. This sequence encodes CASSPRRMRNTEAFF.

This clone was seen a single time. Other DNA sequences in this specimen translate into the identical CDR3. The chain recombines TRBV12-3 or TRBV12-4 with TRBJ1-2; D gene uncertain. V shed 1 base and J shed 2 bases, with 5 bases lying between them. This CDR3 region has 13 residues. The CDR3 loop reads CASSLGQNYGYTF. In DNA, the CDR3 is TGTGCCAGCAGTTTAGGCCAGAACTATGGCTACACCTTC.

This clone was counted a single time. The junction does not match germline at one end; this may be a read error. This rearrangement joins TRBV9 to TRBJ2-1, with TRBD2 identical over 7 bases. The CDR3 loop spans 16 amino acids. Germline-derived CDR1 and CDR2 are SGDLS and YYNGEE. For the CDR3, the DNA is TGTGCCAGCAGCGTAGGGGCTAGCGGAGACAACAATAAGCAGTTCTTC. Its protein is CASSVGASGDNNKQFF.

This clone has just a few counts. V and J are TRBV27 and TRBJ2-1; 10 nucleotides agree with TRBD2. The CDR3 length is 17 residues. J lost 3 bases, V lost 3 bases, and 8 bases had no gene match. CDR1 is MNHEY, CDR2 SMNVEV, per germline (reference sequence). CDR3 sequence reads: CASSLSSGTSVYNEQFF. CDR3 DNA: TGTGCCAGCAGTTTGAGCTCTGGGACTAGCGTCTACAATGAGCAGTTCTTC.

This clone was picked up one time. J is TRBJ2-1 and V is TRBV19; 9 bases are a match to TRBD2. The CDR3 spans 16 residues. V shed 5 bases, J shed 4 bases, and the junction held 9 bases outside the gene matches. In germline, CDR1 is LNHDA, CDR2 SQIVND (reference sequence). Written as DNA, the CDR3 is TGTGCCAGTAGTGGGCTAGCGGGGAGTTTTTACAATGAGCAGTTCTTC. Translation gives CASSGLAGSFYNEQFF.

V and J are TRBV6-5 and TRBJ1-5, with 10 bases matching TRBD1. In germline, CDR1 is MNHEY, CDR2 SVGAGI. The CDR3 has 14 residues. V was pared by 5 bases and J by 5 bases, with 3 bases of the junction left unmatched. This CDR3 reads CASSRQGADQPQHF. In nucleotides, the CDR3 is TGTGCCAGCAGTCGACAGGGGGCGGATCAGCCCCAGCATTTT.

The count of this clone is one. The CDR3 spells CASSDGTSGRTNAGEQFF. The CDR3 nucleotides are TGTGCCAGCAGCGATGGGACTAGCGGGAGGACGAATGCGGGCGAGCAGTTCTTC. The J gene is TRBJ2-1, the V gene TRBV9; 15 bases are a match to TRBD2. V lost 3 bases, J lost 10 bases, and 14 bases stayed unmatched. The CDR3 totals 18 residues. Germline-derived CDR1 and CDR2 are SGDLS and YYNGEE. Using reference TRBV9 and TRBJ2-1 for the parts outside the CDR3, the full variable domain is DSGVTQTPKHLITATGQRVTLRCSPRSGDLSVYWYQQSLDQGLQFLIQYYNGEERAKGNILERFSAQQFPDLHSELNLSSLELGDSALYFCASSDGTSGRTNAGEQFFGPGTRLTVL.

This clone occurred once. The chain is built from TRBV28 and TRBJ1-5; unclear D gene. The germline CDR1 and CDR2 sequences are MDHEN and SYDVKM. Trimming shortened V by 2 bases and J by 2 bases, and 10 bases separated the two germline ends. The CDR3 consists of 15 residues. The CDR3 DNA follows: TGTGCCAGCAGTTTAGAAGGGAGAGGCAATCAGCCCCAGCATTTT. Protein product: CASSLEGRGNQPQHF.

The rearrangement uses TRBV7-2 and TRBJ2-2; 10 nucleotides match TRBD2. Germline V gene data show CDR1 as SGHTA and CDR2 as FQGNSA. The CDR3 runs 15 residues. The J segment lost 11 bases and the V segment lost 2 bases, leaving 8 bases of the junction unmatched. The DNA of the CDR3 is TGTGCCAGCAGCTTAACTAGCGGGACTTCCGTTGAGCTGTTTTTT. Its protein is CASSLTSGTSVELFF.

The gene calls are TRBV7-6 and TRBJ2-2; D may be TRBD1 (6 bases). The CDR3 covers 16 residues. Germline V CDR1 and CDR2: SGHVS, FNYEAQ. V was clipped by 1 base and J by 2 bases, with 11 bases between them. In DNA form, the CDR3 reads TGTGCCAGCAGCTTAGTCGTGGGACAAAACACCGGGGAGCTGTTTTTT. Protein: CASSLVVGQNTGELFF.

This clone has a handful of counts. The chain is built from TRBV5-4 and TRBJ2-1; D possibly corresponds to TRBD2 (7 bases). In germline, CDR1 is SGHNT, CDR2 YYREEE (reference sequence). The CDR3 totals 15 residues. The V end was cut by 2 bases, the J end by 10 bases, with 19 bases between. The CDR3: CASSLGLGGEVEQFF. CDR3 coding DNA: TGTGCCAGCAGCTTAGGACTAGGGGGTGAGGTGGAGCAGTTCTTC.

This chain joins TRBV19 and TRBJ1-2; D call uncertain. The germline CDR1 and CDR2 sequences are LNHDA and SQIVND (reference sequence). The CDR3 extends over 13 amino acids. The V gene lost 7 bases and the J gene lost 3 bases, with 12 bases spanning the gap. The CDR3 loop reads CASKDEGHYGYTF. CDR3 nucleotides: TGTGCCAGTAAGGACGAGGGTCACTATGGCTACACCTTC.

The DNA for the CDR3 is TGTGCCAGCAGTTTTACGAGCGGGAGTTACGAGCAGTACTTC. It codes for CASSFTSGSYEQYF. The chain combines TRBV27 with TRBJ2-7, with 8 bases matching TRBD2. The CDR3 consists of 14 residues. J gave up 4 bases and V 3 bases, and 5 bases lay outside the gene matches. Germline values: CDR1 MNHEY, CDR2 SMNVEV (reference sequence).

The chain is built from TRBV7-5 and TRBJ1-2; TRBD1 reflects the table's D call only, with no check against the DNA. TRBV7-5 is marked as a pseudogene. The CDR3 runs to 15 residues. The CDR3 DNA reads TGTGTCAGAAGCTATAGGGACAGGGGGAACTATGGCTACACCTTC. Protein: CVRSYRDRGNYGYTF.

The chain is built from TRBV10-3 and TRBJ1-4, with a tentative D call TRBD1 (5 bases). V was shortened by 10 bases and J by 0 bases, with 12 bases between the two germline ends. CDR1 ENHRY and CDR2 SYGVKD come from the germline V gene. The CDR3 is 14 amino acids. The CDR3 region is CATRDFATNEKLFF. The CDR3 DNA is TGTGCCACCCGGGACTTTGCAACTAATGAAAAACTGTTTTTT.

The chain employs TRBV7-3 and TRBJ1-6, with a tentative D call TRBD1 (5 bases). The CDR3 consists of 14 residues. Looked up from germline, CDR1 is SGHTA and CDR2 is FQGTGA. V dropped 1 base and J dropped 11 bases, with 12 bases sitting between them. The CDR3 nucleotides read TGTGCCAGCAGCTTAATGGGGGGTAAGGCACCCCTCCACTTT. Translation gives CASSLMGGKAPLHF.

This clone was detected a few times. The chain recombines TRBV28 with TRBJ1-2; 10 positions match TRBD1. The trim removed 6 bases at V and 6 bases at J, leaving 7 bases unmatched. The CDR3 runs to 14 residues. The germline gives CDR1 MDHEN, CDR2 SYDVKM. The CDR3 DNA sequence: TGTGCCAGCAGCAATGACAGGGGGCAAGATGGCTACACCTTC. Translation gives CASSNDRGQDGYTF.

This chain links TRBV19 with TRBJ1-5, with D uncertain. The V gene's germline CDR1 is LNHDA and CDR2 SQIVND (reference sequence). Trimming took off 2 bases at V and 4 bases at J, with 9 bases between the two ends. The CDR3 sequence is 14 residues long. The CDR3 loop reads CASSISGGNQPQHF. For the CDR3, the DNA is TGTGCCAGTAGTATATCCGGCGGGAATCAGCCCCAGCATTTT.

V gene TRBV28 combines with J gene TRBJ2-7; no clear D. Trimming removed 5 bases at V and 0 bases at J, with 17 bases between. There are 16 residues in the CDR3. Germline CDR1 is MDHEN and CDR2 is SYDVKM. The CDR3 sequence: CASSPLRSASSYEQYF. The CDR3 DNA reads as TGTGCCAGCAGTCCTCTTCGGTCAGCGAGCTCCTACGAGCAGTACTTC.

This clone was observed a single time. The rearrangement uses TRBV6-5 and TRBJ2-7, with TRBD1 matching 11 bases. Germline V gene sequence: CDR1 MNHEY, CDR2 SVGAGI. The CDR3 has 14 residues. Germline trimming cut 6 bases from V and 6 bases from J; bases unmatched to any gene: 7. The CDR3 spells CASSGGTGGSEQYF. The CDR3 DNA reads as TGTGCCAGCAGCGGCGGGACAGGGGGAAGCGAGCAGTACTTC.

The rearrangement links TRBV6-5 to TRBJ2-2; no reliable D call. There are 13 residues in the CDR3. The germline V gene has CDR1 MNHEY and CDR2 SVGAGI. Trimming took off 0 bases at V and 7 bases at J, with 6 bases between the two ends. CDR3 sequence (DNA): TGTGCCAGCAGTTACTCGGTCTACGGGGAGCTGTTTTTT. Amino acids: CASSYSVYGELFF.

This clone has a handful of counts. This sequence joins TRBV5-4 and TRBJ2-2, with 7 bases lining up with TRBD1. With V trimmed by 4 bases and J by 6 bases, 12 bases remained unmatched. CDR1 is SGHNT and CDR2 is YYREEE in the germline V gene (reference sequence). The CDR3 contains 16 residues. The DNA for the CDR3 is TGTGCCAGCAGCCATGGGACAGCAAACATTCCCGGGGAGCTGTTTTTT. It translates to CASSHGTANIPGELFF.

CDR3 DNA sequence: TGCAGCGTTAGGCCAGGGAATAATTCACCCCTCCACTTT. Translated, it gives CSVRPGNNSPLHF. The chain has TRBV29-1 and TRBJ1-6; D is perhaps TRBD1 (5 bases). The CDR3 spans 13 residues. CDR1 and CDR2 (germline): SQVTM, ANQGSEA. The V gene lost 5 bases and the J gene lost 5 bases, with 10 bases spanning the gap.

About this clone itself: One end of the junction varies from germline; a read error may be responsible. This rearrangement joins TRBV7-9 to TRBJ2-2, with D hard to call. Germline CDR1 SEHNR, CDR2 FQNEAQ (reference sequence). This CDR3 is 14 amino acids long. The CDR3 DNA follows: TGTGCCAGTAGCTATGGCCTGAACACCGGGGAGCTGTTTTTT. Residues: CASSYGLNTGELFF.

The chain links TRBV19 to TRBJ1-5; D ambiguous. This CDR3 spans 13 amino acids. The V end was cut by 6 bases, the J end by 4 bases, with 10 bases between. Germline CDR1 and CDR2: LNHDA and SQIVND (reference sequence). CDR3 in DNA: TGTGCCAGTAGCCCTGATAGAAATCAGCCCCAGCATTTT. It is translated as CASSPDRNQPQHF. Full variable domain (rest looked up from reference TRBV19 and TRBJ1-5): DGGITQSPKYLFRKEGQNVTLSCEQNLNHDAMYWYRQDPGQGLRLIYYSQIVNDFQKGDIAEGYSVSREKKESFPLTVTSAQKNPTAFYLCASSPDRNQPQHFGDGTRLSIL.

This sequence joins TRBV3-1 (or the pseudogene TRBV3-2) and TRBJ1-1; tentatively, D is TRBD1 (5 bases). The CDR3 is 15 residues long. The V end was cut by 1 base, the J end by 0 bases, with 9 bases between. CDR1 and CDR2 (germline): LGHDT, YNNKEL (reference sequence). CDR3 residues: CASSQGAGMNTEAFF. CDR3 nucleotides: TGTGCCAGCAGCCAAGGGGCAGGGATGAACACTGAAGCTTTCTTT.